What follows describes a single T cell receptor beta chain. Its antigen is as yet unknown. Germline values: CDR1 MDHEN, CDR2 SYDVKM. With 6 bases removed from V and 4 bases from J, the gap between germline ends came to 7 bases. This CDR3 contains 12 residues. The source of the sample is a study of neurological immune-mediated disorders. Broader study findings: Phylogenetic analysis grouped 18 of 34 multiple sclerosis patients' repertoires together, suggesting a possible repertoire signature.

Unsorted libraries came from 2 million PBMCs stored at -80 °C. In TCRdb, the 5' RACE reads were re-called with MiXCR into one record per CDR3 protein. The repertoire holds approximately 100,000 distinct CDR3 sequences, with roughly 3.5% as singletons. The sequence was obtained from a woman between 50 and 59 years old with multiple sclerosis. This chain connects TRBV28 to TRBJ1-5; D gene ambiguous. The sequenced sample was PBMCs. DNA of the CDR3: TGTGCCAGCAGGACGGAGAATCAGCCCCAGCATTTT. This sequence encodes CASRTENQPQHF.